This T cell receptor beta chain was sequenced in a study of blood T cell repertoires in COVID-19. Overall study: Donors in the United States, Italy and Spain gave samples during acute or convalescent COVID-19. T cells, B-cell-depleted T cells, or PBMCs supplied cDNA or gDNA.

Authors' data handling: By means of reference gene primer amplification, nucleated cell counts were estimated. Measured with immunoSEQ multiplex PCR; TCRdb has only the in-frame clones, and not every one. The V and J calls and clone size come from that table; D and trimming were worked out from the DNA. The profile covers 200,000 to 300,000 clones, with roughly 91% appearing a single time and around 0.91% taken by the ten largest. Germline trimming cut 5 bases from V and 5 bases from J; bases unmatched to any gene: 4. Germline V gives CDR1 SGHRS, CDR2 YFSETQ. The CDR3 contains 13 residues. This clonotype was sampled from a middle-aged woman who had recovered from COVID-19. This chain connects TRBV5-1 to TRBJ2-3; 8 bases fit TRBD2. Source material: peripheral blood. The CDR3 DNA is TGCGCCAGCAGGCGGGAGGCCGGAGATACGCAGTATTTT. Protein: CASRREAGDTQYF.